This entry is about one T cell receptor beta chain. Its antigen has not been determined. Base qualities are not provided; no much larger clone lies one nucleotide away. This sample stems from a study of identical twins (TCRdb year 2016). About the full investigation: To test whether fetal clonotypes persist, the study used deep sequencing on TCR alpha and beta repertoires from monozygotic twins, unrelated adults of various ages, and cord blood. Replicate twin experiments were performed at different times using different library preparation protocols to rule out contamination. Here is what the overall study found, with its caveats: Compared with coincidental sharing between unrelated individuals, out-of-frame TCR alpha sequences shared between twins had an excess of sequences with low generation probability. Abundant cord blood beta clonotypes carried fewer insertions; young adult naive repertoires showed a weaker similar trend, while memory repertoires showed none. Because the same donors could not be followed over many years, conclusions were based on cross-sectional statistical analysis. Zero-insertion analyses could be partly confounded by invariant T cells such as MAIT and iNKT, though diverse VJ usage argued against such confounding for most clonotypes. A weaker excess of twin sharing was found in beta out-of-frame sequences because the signal-to-noise ratio was lowered by fewer shared sequences. In monozygotic twins, out-of-frame TCR alpha sharing was systematically underestimated by recombination models, although the models agreed with sharing between unrelated individuals.

The library was obtained by 5' RACE. Sequenced using an Illumina HiSeq 2000. A universal primer binding site was introduced by template switching, and a unique molecular identifier was present in the final cDNA, enabling accurate counting of TCR cDNA molecules. Specific primers in the conserved constant-segment region were used to synthesize first-strand cDNA for the TCR alpha and beta chains. To control for contamination, each cDNA library was double barcoded with a SMART-Mk sample barcode plus Illumina barcodes. TruSeq adapter sequences and Illumina sample barcodes were added in two successive PCR steps. The Illumina HiSeq platform was used with custom primers to sequence TCR alpha and beta cDNA libraries. Per the authors' processing: MiGEC was used to process raw reads and extract unique molecular identifiers, and MiXCR was used to find CDR3 positions. For each individual, recombination models were inferred using an EM algorithm with the repgenHMM and IGoR tools. Shared clonotype analysis was performed with the tcR package in R, normalizing sharing by the product of cloneset sizes. To study raw recombination free of thymic and clonal selection effects, out-of-frame nonproductive sequences were analyzed. TCRdb reanalyzed the raw reads on its own, using fastp at Q25 for trimming and MiXCR for clone calling, and kept in-frame beta chains. CDR3 protein duplicates are merged, each entry listing the most common genes and DNA. TCRdb's processing, not the study's, gives the V and J calls here. A total of roughly 250,000 distinct CDR3 sequences appear in this sample, approximately 7% of them only once. The ten largest make up about 3.6% of the sample.

All donors were healthy Caucasians. The twin cohort consisted of three pairs of female monozygotic twins, all aged roughly 18 to 29 years. Miltenyi CD45RO+ enrichment and human naive T-cell isolation kits were used to isolate memory (CD45RO+) and naive T cells from PBMC. Looking up the germline V gene (reference sequence) yields CDR1 DFQATT and CDR2 SNEGSKA. V lost 6 bases and J lost 1 base; the stretch between them is 16 bases long. Counted from cysteine to phenylalanine, this CDR3 has 15 amino acids. Only the CDR3 DNA is retained, 45 bases long and in frame from the first base. Separately, the same data were catalogued under a study of yellow fever vaccine responses in identical twins. Drawing on the second study: The T cell response to vaccination in identical twins was reported by the authors to appear partly convergent and partly personalized. In the study, vaccine-responding T cell clones were precisely tracked in identical twins.

The chain employs TRBV20-1 and TRBJ2-1; the D gene assignment is perhaps TRBD1 or TRBD2, with each matching 5 bases. The sample consisted of memory (CD45RO+) T cells sorted from blood. The sample's cell subset or site label, in plain terms: CD45RO+ enriched T cells. The clonotype originates from a woman aged 18-30 years in good health. The DNA is TGCAGTGCCATAAGCTGGGACGGGTCCTACAATGAGCAGTTCTTC. Its protein reads: CSAISWDGSYNEQFF.